The 24 T cell receptor beta chains listed next were all sequenced from one sample in a study of T cell responses to AZD1222 COVID-19 vaccine. Clones were sequenced by immunoSEQ multiplex PCR, and TCRdb holds only the in-frame ones, with some missing. The data contain approximately 50,000 clones, 75% to 90% of them singletons. The sequencing used peripheral blood, collected 28 days after the second AZD1222 dose. The origin of the receptors is an adult who received the AZD1222 COVID-19 vaccine.

The V call is TRBV23-1, the J call TRBJ2-4; D may be TRBD1 (6 bases). TRBV23-1 is placed among ORFs of uncertain function. This CDR3 region has 20 residues. The ends were cut back, 4 bases at V and 0 bases at J, with 25 bases in the middle. CDR3 amino acids: CASSPSETGLPRLAKNIQYF. The CDR3 DNA reads as TGCGCCAGCAGTCCCTCCGAGACAGGTTTACCTCGCCTAGCCAAAAACATTCAGTACTTC.

The chain is built from TRBV6-4 and TRBJ2-1, with a possible D match to TRBD2 (5 bases). The germline V and J ends were trimmed by 6 bases and 0 bases, with 9 bases remaining between them. The germline V gene encodes CDR1 MRHNA and CDR2 SNTAGT. The CDR3 has 14 residues. The CDR3 DNA reads TGTGCCAGCAGGATACGGGGCTCCTACAATGAGCAGTTCTTC. Its protein is CASRIRGSYNEQFF.

The chain uses TRBV28 and TRBJ2-7; TRBD2 matches at 11 bases. Germline V gene lookup returns CDR1 MDHEN and CDR2 SYDVKM. This CDR3 comprises 14 residues. The V segment lost 6 bases and the J segment 7 bases; nucleotides outside the gene matches: 8. For the CDR3, the DNA is TGTGCCAGCAGCTTTCCCGCTAGCGGGGGGGAGCAGTACTTC. Translation: CASSFPASGGEQYF.

This chain links TRBV3-1 (or the pseudogene TRBV3-2) with TRBJ1-3; TRBD1 matches 9 bases. V was clipped by 4 bases and J by 6 bases; unmatched bases: 13. The CDR3 has 17 amino acids. CDR1 and CDR2 from the germline V gene are LGHDT and YNNKEL (reference sequence). CDR3 DNA: TGTGCCAGCAGCCGAAGAGGGGGACAGGGAACAAAAAACACCATATATTTT. It codes for CASSRRGGQGTKNTIYF.

This clone has only one observation. As DNA, the CDR3 is TGTGCCAGCAGTCACGGCCCCTCGGGGGCTTTCTTT. This codes for CASSHGPSGAFF. V usage is TRBV11-3 and J usage is TRBJ1-1; D gene unclear. The CDR3 totals 12 residues. V was trimmed by 6 bases and J by 11 bases, leaving 16 bases between them. The germline gives CDR1 SGHNT, CDR2 YENEEA.

The count of this clone is one. The rearrangement links TRBV5-1 to TRBJ2-7, with D perhaps TRBD2 (7 bases). V gave up 4 bases and J gave up 2 bases, with 16 bases separating them. This CDR3 contains 15 residues. CDR1 and CDR2 from the germline V gene are SGHRS and YFSETQ. CDR3 coding DNA: TGCGCCAGCAGCCTTAAGGCGGGGGCTGCCTACGAGCAGTACTTC. This sequence encodes CASSLKAGAAYEQYF.

This chain connects TRBV29-1 to TRBJ1-1; tentative D call: TRBD1 (5 bases). CDR1 is SQVTM and CDR2 is ANQGSEA in the germline V gene. This CDR3 region has 12 residues. The V gene lost 7 bases and the J gene lost 1 base, with 10 bases spanning the gap. Written as DNA, the CDR3 is TGCAGCGCCGGGACGGGGAACACTGAAGCTTTCTTT. This gives the protein CSAGTGNTEAFF.

The V gene is TRBV28, the J gene TRBJ1-6; no clear D. Germline V lookup: CDR1 MDHEN, CDR2 SYDVKM. CDR3 length equals 12 residues. V lost 2 bases and J 9 bases, leaving 5 bases between the germline ends. The DNA for the CDR3 is TGTGCCAGCAGTTTAAGGGCTTCACCCCTCCACTTT. Translating it yields CASSLRASPLHF.

This chain joins TRBV24-1 and TRBJ2-1; D assignment may be TRBD1 or TRBD2 (5 bases each). Trimming removed 7 bases at V and 7 bases at J, with 19 bases between. The CDR3 contains 15 residues. Germline V gene data show CDR1 as KGHDR and CDR2 as SFDVKD. The CDR3 spells CATSGFSGTLNEQFF. The CDR3 DNA reads TGTGCCACCAGCGGCTTCTCCGGGACGCTAAATGAGCAGTTCTTC.

J is TRBJ1-2 and V is TRBV10-3; TRBD1 matches 9 bases. Germline-derived CDR1 and CDR2 are ENHRY and SYGVKD. This CDR3 spans 18 amino acids. Trimming took 0 bases from V and 0 from J; bases not matched to a gene: 8. The CDR3 here is CAISESTHRGLPNYGYTF. As DNA, the CDR3 is TGTGCCATCAGTGAGTCGACTCACAGGGGGCTCCCTAACTATGGCTACACCTTC.

This chain joins TRBV5-5 and TRBJ1-4; 7 bases are a match to TRBD1. The V gene end was trimmed by 4 bases and the J gene end by 3 bases; junction bases not matched to a gene: 6. The germline V gene has CDR1 SGHKS and CDR2 YYEKEE (reference sequence). This CDR3 has 15 residues. The CDR3 nucleotides are TGTGCCAGCAGCCAACCCAGGGGGGCTAATGAAAAACTGTTTTTT. The encoded protein is CASSQPRGANEKLFF.

The J gene is TRBJ2-5, the V gene TRBV30; possible D gene TRBD1, 7 bases. The CDR3 is 13 residues long. Trimming took 5 bases from V and 3 from J, leaving 13 bases between them. In germline, CDR1 is GTSNPN, CDR2 SVGIG (reference sequence). CDR3 protein: CAWVQGGKETQYF. The DNA for the CDR3 is TGTGCCTGGGTCCAGGGGGGAAAAGAGACCCAGTACTTC.

The rearrangement links TRBV15 to TRBJ1-2; 9 nucleotides agree with TRBD1. This CDR3 comprises 16 residues. Germline V gene lookup returns CDR1 LNHNV and CDR2 YYDKDF (reference sequence). V lost 0 bases to trimming and J lost 6 bases; unmatched junction nucleotides: 8. The CDR3 here is CATSREQGAIRHGYTF. The CDR3 DNA reads TGTGCCACCAGCAGAGAACAGGGGGCGATCCGACATGGCTACACCTTC. Supplemented by reference TRBV15 and TRBJ1-2, the full variable domain reads DAMVIQNPRYQVTQFGKPVTLSCSQTLNHNVMYWYQQKSSQAPKLLFHYYDKDFNNEADTPDNFQSRRPNTSFCFLDIRSPGLGDTAMYLCATSREQGAIRHGYTFGSGTRLTVV.

This clone was seen more than once but under ten times. The chain combines TRBV3-1 (or the pseudogene TRBV3-2) with TRBJ1-6; a possible D gene is TRBD1 (5 bases). Germline loops: CDR1 LGHDT, CDR2 YNNKEL (reference sequence). Trimming pared 4 bases from V and 7 bases from J, leaving 11 bases between. This CDR3 is 14 amino acids long. The CDR3 sequence: CASSPTEGNSPLHF. The CDR3 DNA is TGTGCCAGCAGCCCGACCGAGGGGAATTCACCCCTCCACTTT.

This chain connects TRBV4-1 to TRBJ1-4; no clear D gene. Germline CDR1 reads MGHRA; CDR2 reads YSYEKL. The CDR3 contains 14 residues. Trimming shortened V by 4 bases and J by 6 bases, and 12 bases separated the two germline ends. The CDR3 DNA sequence: TGCGCCAGCAGCCCGACAACAGCGGATGAAAAACTGTTTTTT. Amino acids: CASSPTTADEKLFF.

This chain connects TRBV28 to TRBJ1-5; D remains ambiguous. This CDR3 contains 15 residues. Germline V CDR1 and CDR2: MDHEN, SYDVKM. The V and J ends lost 3 bases and 3 bases respectively, with 12 bases between them. CDR3 sequence (DNA): TGTGCCAGCAGTTTTCTAAGGAGGGCCAATCAGCCCCAGCATTTT. Its protein product is CASSFLRRANQPQHF.

The chain employs TRBV11-1 and TRBJ1-2; D call uncertain. This CDR3 contains 13 residues. V shed 4 bases and J shed 4 bases, with 10 bases lying between them. Germline-derived CDR1 and CDR2 are SGHAT and FQDESV (reference sequence). For the CDR3, the DNA is TGTGCCAGCAGCTCCGACACGGGCTATGGCTACACCTTC. Its protein is CASSSDTGYGYTF.

The chain joins TRBV28 to TRBJ1-1; a possible D gene is TRBD1 (5 bases). Trimming shortened V by 4 bases and J by 5 bases, and 14 bases separated the two germline ends. The CDR3 length is 14 residues. CDR1 MDHEN and CDR2 SYDVKM come from the germline V gene. CDR3 DNA: TGTGCCAGCAGTTCGGGGGTTCAGTGGACTGAAGCTTTCTTT. This codes for CASSSGVQWTEAFF.

The V gene is TRBV5-1, the J gene TRBJ2-3; TRBD2 matches at 8 bases. Trimming at V came to 0 bases and at J to 2 bases, leaving 8 bases not matched to a gene. The CDR3 has 17 residues. CDR1 SGHRS and CDR2 YFSETQ come from the germline V gene. The CDR3 region has the DNA TGCGCCAGCAGCTTGGATGAGGCGGGGGGCCTCACAGATACGCAGTATTTT. Protein: CASSLDEAGGLTDTQYF.

The CDR3 DNA follows: TGTGCCAGCTCGGGCCAGGCACAAGGGGAGCAGTACTTC. This encodes CASSGQAQGEQYF. The V and J genes are TRBV28 and TRBJ2-7; D ambiguous. Germline assignment: CDR1 MDHEN and CDR2 SYDVKM. V lost 8 bases to trimming and J lost 7 bases, with 18 bases between them. This CDR3 has 13 residues.

The chain links TRBV24-1 to TRBJ2-2; TRBD2 is a possible D gene (5 bases). The V end was cut by 5 bases, the J end by 6 bases, with 12 bases between. The CDR3 loop spans 14 amino acids. Per germline, CDR1 KGHDR and CDR2 SFDVKD. In DNA form, the CDR3 reads TGTGCCACCAGTGTTGGACTTGGCCCCGGGGAGCTGTTTTTT. It yields the protein CATSVGLGPGELFF.

The chain employs TRBV5-1 and TRBJ1-5, with 8 bases that match TRBD1. V lost 2 bases and J lost 2; bases outside the gene matches: 3. This CDR3 region has 15 residues. CDR1 is SGHRS, CDR2 YFSETQ, per germline. Here the CDR3 DNA reads TGCGCCAGCAGCTTACAGGGGGAAGGCAATCAGCCCCAGCATTTT. Translated: CASSLQGEGNQPQHF.

The chain joins TRBV3-1 (or the pseudogene TRBV3-2) to TRBJ1-4; perhaps TRBD1 as D (5 bases). Trimming left V 0 bases short and J 4 bases short, with 9 bases between. In germline, CDR1 is LGHDT, CDR2 YNNKEL (reference sequence). The CDR3 has 15 residues. The CDR3: CASSQDLGVNEKLFF. The CDR3 region has the DNA TGTGCCAGCAGCCAAGATCTGGGGGTTAATGAAAAACTGTTTTTT.

This clone is a singleton in its sample. This chain joins TRBV5-1 and TRBJ2-4; no clear D gene. V lost 0 bases and J 9 bases, leaving 13 bases between the germline ends. Germline V gene sequence: CDR1 SGHRS, CDR2 YFSETQ. The CDR3 has 14 residues. CDR3 protein: CASSLDLNPGIQYF. The DNA of the CDR3 is TGCGCCAGCAGCTTGGACCTAAACCCAGGCATTCAGTACTTC.